One sample yielded the 30 T cell receptor beta chains listed below, sequenced in a study of beta chain features in type 1 diabetes. Every bit of the isolated RNA underwent reverse transcription, so sequencing read expressed TCRB transcripts. Clones were sequenced by immunoSEQ multiplex PCR, and TCRdb holds only the in-frame ones, with some missing. Of 600,000 to 650,000 clones detected, roughly a sixth appear once; the ten largest clones hold 0.093%. Material for sequencing was naive CD4+ T cells from blood. These receptors all come from a man aged 18 to 30 in good health.

A few counts support this clone. The chain carries TRBV7-2 and TRBJ1-1; 8 positions match TRBD1. Germline CDR1 SGHTA, CDR2 FQGNSA. The CDR3 sequence is 13 residues long. V lost 0 bases and J lost 6; bases outside the gene matches: 0. The CDR3 is CASSLARGPEAFF. CDR3 nucleotide sequence: TGTGCCAGCAGCTTAGCCAGGGGGCCTGAAGCTTTCTTT.

This clone was counted between two and nine times. Other DNA sequences in the sample encode the same CDR3. The chain is built from TRBV5-1 and TRBJ2-7, with D perhaps matching TRBD2 (5 bases). The CDR3 totals 14 residues. Trimming shortened V by 0 bases and J by 0 bases, and 7 bases separated the two germline ends. Germline V gene lookup returns CDR1 SGHRS and CDR2 YFSETQ. In DNA form, the CDR3 reads TGCGCCAGCAGCTTGGTTCGGGGCTCCTACGAGCAGTACTTC. Amino acid sequence: CASSLVRGSYEQYF.

This clone was detected ten times or more. V usage is TRBV14 and J usage is TRBJ2-1; no definite D call. From germline, CDR1 is SGHDN and CDR2 FVKESK. V was pared by 1 base and J by 7 bases, with 11 bases between. This CDR3 comprises 14 residues. The CDR3 nucleotides are TGTGCCAGCAGCCAAGTGGCAGCCTGGAATGAGCAGTTCTTC. Protein product: CASSQVAAWNEQFF.

This clone appeared a few times. The chain joins TRBV11-1 to TRBJ2-6; D is unclear. The V gene lost 7 bases and the J gene lost 4 bases, with 11 bases spanning the gap. Germline V gives CDR1 SGHAT, CDR2 FQDESV (reference sequence). The CDR3 spans 14 residues. CDR3 residues: CASTLVEGANVLTF. The CDR3 DNA reads as TGTGCCAGCACCCTTGTAGAAGGGGCCAACGTCCTGACTTTC.

This clone has a handful of counts. The rearrangement uses TRBV5-1 and TRBJ1-4; TRBD1 might be the D (6 bases). Germline V CDR1 and CDR2: SGHRS, YFSETQ. Trimming removed 5 bases from V and 8 bases from J, with 19 bases in between. This CDR3 has 15 amino acids. Here the CDR3 DNA reads TGCGCCAGCAGTTCAACGGGCAGGGGAAAAGAAAAACTGTTTTTT. The encoded protein is CASSSTGRGKEKLFF.

This clone has just a few counts. The germline gene is not matched at one end of the junction; a read error may be the cause. The J gene is TRBJ2-3, the V gene TRBV28, with D possibly matching TRBD2 (7 bases). From germline, CDR1 is MDHEN and CDR2 SYDVKM. The CDR3 has 12 amino acids. The CDR3 spells CASSLSPRGADF. Written as DNA, the CDR3 is TGTGCCAGCAGTTTATCCCCTCGGGGGGCCGATTTT. The full variable domain, completed using reference TRBV28 and TRBJ2-3, is DVKVTQSSRYLVKRTGEKVFLECVQDMDHENMFWYRQDPGLGLRLIYFSYDVKMKEKGDIPEGYSVSREKKERFSLILESASTNQTSMYLCASSLSPRGADFGPGTRLTVL.

The chain recombines TRBV7-9 with TRBJ2-1, with D perhaps matching TRBD2 (5 bases). V shed 6 bases and J shed 0 bases, with 15 bases lying between them. This CDR3 is 16 amino acids long. Germline CDR1 is SEHNR and CDR2 is FQNEAQ (reference sequence). The CDR3 loop is CASRDFVQSSYNEQFF. The CDR3, as DNA: TGTGCCAGCAGGGACTTCGTCCAGAGCTCCTACAATGAGCAGTTCTTC.

The sample holds many counts of this clone. This chain's CDR3 is CASSLYAGNIQYF. CDR3 DNA: TGTGCCAGCAGCTTGTATGCTGGAAACATTCAGTACTTC. This rearrangement joins TRBV5-6 to TRBJ2-4; no reliable D call. The V gene's germline CDR1 is SGHDT and CDR2 YYEEEE. CDR3 length equals 13 residues. The V end was cut by 1 base, the J end by 6 bases, with 8 bases between.

This clone showed up just a few times. The gene calls are TRBV9 and TRBJ1-2, with D unclear. The ends were cut back, 3 bases at V and 4 bases at J, with 19 bases in the middle. The CDR3 totals 16 residues. CDR1 is SGDLS and CDR2 is YYNGEE in the germline V gene. The CDR3 loop is CASSGERAALLYGYTF. In DNA form, the CDR3 reads TGTGCCAGCAGCGGGGAGCGGGCCGCCCTCCTCTATGGCTACACCTTC.

The chain's CDR3 is CASSVASHNYEQYF. The CDR3 coding sequence is TGTGCCAGCAGCGTAGCTAGCCACAACTACGAGCAGTACTTC. The gene calls are TRBV9 and TRBJ2-7, with TRBD2 as a possible D gene (5 bases). The V end was cut by 0 bases, the J end by 3 bases, with 10 bases between. This CDR3 spans 14 amino acids. Germline CDR1 reads SGDLS; CDR2 reads YYNGEE.

The V call is TRBV7-2, the J call TRBJ1-5; 8 bases map to TRBD1. The CDR3 extends over 18 amino acids. The trim removed 4 bases at V and 3 bases at J, leaving 14 bases unmatched. Germline loops: CDR1 SGHTA, CDR2 FQGNSA. The CDR3 region is CASSSFPPGQANNQPQHF. The CDR3 DNA is TGTGCCAGCAGCTCGTTTCCTCCGGGACAGGCCAACAATCAGCCCCAGCATTTT.

The chain employs TRBV25-1 and TRBJ1-5; 7 bases are a match to TRBD1. Germline V gives CDR1 MGHDK, CDR2 SYGVNS. This CDR3 comprises 15 residues. The V segment lost 3 bases and the J segment 2 bases; nucleotides outside the gene matches: 4. The CDR3: CASSDHDRGNQPQHF. CDR3 bases: TGTGCCAGCAGTGACCATGACAGGGGCAATCAGCCCCAGCATTTT.

The rearrangement links TRBV18 to TRBJ2-3; the D gene is possibly TRBD2 (6 bases). The CDR3 runs 16 residues. The germline V gene encodes CDR1 KGHSH and CDR2 LQKENI. Trimming took 1 base from V and 2 from J, leaving 13 bases between them. The CDR3, as DNA: TGTGCCAGCTCACCACGGGGCGGGGCCCCCACAGATACGCAGTATTTT. Protein product: CASSPRGGAPTDTQYF. The whole variable domain, filled in from reference TRBV18 and TRBJ2-3, reads NAGVMQNPRHLVRRRGQEARLRCSPMKGHSHVYWYRQLPEEGLKFMVYLQKENIIDESGMPKERFSAEFPKEGPSILRIQQVVRGDSAAYFCASSPRGGAPTDTQYFGPGTRLTVL.

This chain uses TRBV7-9 with TRBJ1-4; possible D gene TRBD1, 5 bases. The CDR3 loop spans 15 amino acids. Between the trimmed V and J ends, which lost 8 bases and 4 bases, there was a span of 17 bases. Germline lookup yields CDR1 SEHNR and CDR2 FQNEAQ (reference sequence). CDR3 DNA sequence: TGTGCCAGCTTACCCACAAGACAGAATAATGAAAAACTGTTTTTT. Protein: CASLPTRQNNEKLFF.

The chain carries TRBV4-1 and TRBJ2-7; 7 bases are shared with TRBD2. Germline CDR1 MGHRA, CDR2 YSYEKL. Trimming at V came to 0 bases and at J to 4 bases, leaving 12 bases not matched to a gene. The CDR3 is 17 residues long. The CDR3 DNA is TGCGCCAGCAGCCAAGATCAATGGGCGGGAGCATCGTACGAGCAGTACTTC. Amino acid sequence: CASSQDQWAGASYEQYF.

This clone showed up just a few times. This chain uses TRBV6-5 with TRBJ2-7; D gene ambiguous. With 10 bases removed from V and 4 bases from J, the gap between germline ends came to 17 bases. The CDR3 sequence is 13 residues long. CDR1 MNHEY and CDR2 SVGAGI come from the germline V gene. CDR3 nucleotide sequence: TGTGCCACCACCGACCCAGCCATATACGAGCAGTACTTC. Protein sequence: CATTDPAIYEQYF.

The rearrangement joins TRBV5-1 to TRBJ2-5; 12 bases are a match to TRBD2. CDR1 and CDR2 from the germline V gene are SGHRS and YFSETQ. CDR3 length equals 14 residues. V was clipped by 4 bases and J by 4 bases; unmatched bases: 2. The CDR3 spells CASSPGLAGETQYF. CDR3 nucleotides: TGCGCCAGCAGCCCGGGACTAGCGGGAGAGACCCAGTACTTC. Full variable domain (missing parts from reference TRBV5-1 and TRBJ2-5): KAGVTQTPRYLIKTRGQQVTLSCSPISGHRSVSWYQQTPGQGLQFLFEYFSETQRNKGNFPGRFSGRQFSNSRSEMNVSTLELGDSALYLCASSPGLAGETQYFGPGTRLLVL.

This clone was picked up a small number of times. The rearrangement links TRBV18 to TRBJ2-5; D is perhaps TRBD1 or TRBD2 (5 bases each). Trimming left V 3 bases short and J 5 bases short, with 13 bases between. This CDR3 has 14 amino acids. Germline V gene lookup returns CDR1 KGHSH and CDR2 LQKENI. The CDR3 protein is CASSPEGRAETQYF. CDR3 bases: TGTGCCAGCTCACCTGAGGGCAGGGCGGAGACCCAGTACTTC.

This clone was picked up a small number of times. The CDR3 DNA reads as TGTGCCAGCAGCCGTCCCCCGGGGAGAGTCACAGATACGCAGTATTTT. As protein: CASSRPPGRVTDTQYF. J is TRBJ2-3 and V is TRBV7-2, with D maybe TRBD2 (5 bases). CDR1 SGHTA and CDR2 FQGNSA come from the germline V gene. Trimming removed 5 bases at V and 2 bases at J, with 17 bases between. The CDR3 loop spans 16 amino acids.

This clone came up a few times. The gene calls are TRBV11-2 and TRBJ2-3; D gene uncertain. This CDR3 is 12 amino acids long. V was cut by 8 bases and J by 6 bases, with 12 bases left in between. CDR1 and CDR2 (germline): SGHAT, FQNNGV. CDR3 sequence (DNA): TGTGCCAGCGGTCTCCTTCTGGATACGCAGTATTTT. Translation gives CASGLLLDTQYF.

The chain combines TRBV10-3 with TRBJ2-3; D not resolved. The germline gives CDR1 ENHRY, CDR2 SYGVKD. Trimming removed 5 bases at V and 0 bases at J, with 6 bases between. The CDR3 consists of 13 residues. CDR3 DNA: TGTGCCATCAGTAGTCCTAGCACAGATACGCAGTATTTT. Its protein is CAISSPSTDTQYF.

The chain joins TRBV28 to TRBJ2-7; D is possibly TRBD1 (5 bases). The CDR3 loop spans 12 amino acids. Germline values: CDR1 MDHEN, CDR2 SYDVKM. V was trimmed by 9 bases and J by 3 bases, leaving 12 bases between them. As DNA, the CDR3 is TGTGCCAGTCGGCAGGGTCTCTACGAGCAGTACTTC. This gives the protein CASRQGLYEQYF.

The table lists this clone with a few counts. The chain is built from TRBV4-3 and TRBJ2-3; 11 bases are shared with TRBD1. V lost 1 base, J lost 5 bases, and 14 bases stayed unmatched. The CDR3 runs to 19 residues. The germline gives CDR1 LGHNA, CDR2 YSLEER. The CDR3: CASSQGSDVDRGQKDTQYF. In nucleotides, the CDR3 is TGCGCCAGCAGCCAAGGATCGGATGTGGACAGGGGGCAGAAAGATACGCAGTATTTT.

The chain couples TRBV4-1 to TRBJ1-6; D unclear. The CDR3 has 13 residues. The V and J ends lost 1 base and 7 bases respectively, with 5 bases between them. The germline CDR1 and CDR2 sequences are MGHRA and YSYEKL. The CDR3 coding sequence is TGCGCCAGCAGCCAAGGGAAGAATTCACCCCTCCACTTT. It codes for CASSQGKNSPLHF.

This CDR3 is CASSQNPQHNEQFF. CDR3 DNA: TGTGCCAGCAGCCAAAACCCCCAGCACAATGAGCAGTTCTTC. The chain couples TRBV7-9 to TRBJ2-1; D not certain. CDR3 length equals 14 residues. Germline V gene lookup returns CDR1 SEHNR and CDR2 FQNEAQ (reference sequence). The V gene lost 5 bases and the J gene lost 5 bases, with 13 bases spanning the gap.

This clone was counted a few times. V usage is TRBV14 and J usage is TRBJ2-5; D gene uncertain. The CDR3 covers 11 residues. Trimming removed 3 bases from V and 7 bases from J, with 6 bases in between. Per the germline V gene, CDR1 is SGHDN and CDR2 is FVKESK. CDR3 sequence: CASSQAATQYF. CDR3 nucleotide sequence: TGTGCCAGCAGCCAGGCCGCGACCCAGTACTTC.

This clone was seen a handful of times. The V and J genes are TRBV7-8 and TRBJ1-2, with TRBD1 matching over 10 bases. CDR1 and CDR2 (germline): SGHVS, FQNEAQ. The trim removed 5 bases at V and 4 bases at J, leaving 7 bases unmatched. The CDR3 is made up of 15 amino acids. CDR3 sequence: CASSPSGTGVYGYTF. In DNA form, the CDR3 reads TGTGCCAGCAGCCCGAGCGGGACAGGGGTCTATGGCTACACCTTC.

The sample holds a few counts of this clone. Other DNA variants within this sample encode the same CDR3. The DNA of the CDR3 is TGTGCCATCAGTAGCTCATACGAGCAGTACTTC. This gives the protein CAISSSYEQYF. The genes are TRBV10-3 and TRBJ2-7; D is unclear. The V gene's germline CDR1 is ENHRY and CDR2 SYGVKD. This CDR3 is built from 11 residues. Between the trimmed V and J ends, which lost 5 bases and 4 bases, there was a span of 6 bases.

This clone has just a few counts. J is TRBJ2-7 and V is TRBV28; D gene ambiguous. With 1 base removed from V and 2 bases from J, the gap between germline ends came to 3 bases. Germline V gene lookup returns CDR1 MDHEN and CDR2 SYDVKM. The CDR3 length is 12 residues. The CDR3 coding sequence is TGTGCCAGCAGTTTATACGCCTACGAGCAGTACTTC. Translation: CASSLYAYEQYF.

There are a few counts of this clone. This chain uses TRBV6-4 with TRBJ2-3; 7 bases are shared with TRBD1. The CDR3 spans 13 residues. After removal of 3 bases from V and 4 bases from J, the junction contained 1 base not matched to a gene. From germline, CDR1 is MRHNA and CDR2 SNTAGT. CDR3 coding DNA: TGTGCCAGCAGTGAACAGGGGCCAGATACGCAGTATTTT. Its protein product is CASSEQGPDTQYF.